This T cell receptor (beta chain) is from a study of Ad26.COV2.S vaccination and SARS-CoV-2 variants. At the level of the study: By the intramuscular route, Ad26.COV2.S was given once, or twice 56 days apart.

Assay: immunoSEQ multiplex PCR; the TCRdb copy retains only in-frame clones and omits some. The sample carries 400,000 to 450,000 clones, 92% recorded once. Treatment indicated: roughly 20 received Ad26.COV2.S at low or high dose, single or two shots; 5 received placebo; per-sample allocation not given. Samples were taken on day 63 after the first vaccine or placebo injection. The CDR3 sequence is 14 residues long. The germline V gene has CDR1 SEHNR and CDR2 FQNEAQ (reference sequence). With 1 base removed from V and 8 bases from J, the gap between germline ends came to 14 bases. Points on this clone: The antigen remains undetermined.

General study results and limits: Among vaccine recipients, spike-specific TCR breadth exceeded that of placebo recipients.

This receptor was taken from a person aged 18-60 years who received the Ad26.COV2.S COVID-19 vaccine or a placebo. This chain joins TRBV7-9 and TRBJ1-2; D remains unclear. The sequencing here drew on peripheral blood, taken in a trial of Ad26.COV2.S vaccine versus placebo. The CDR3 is CASSLGTTGVGYTF. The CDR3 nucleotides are TGTGCCAGCAGCTTAGGTACTACGGGAGTGGGCTACACCTTC. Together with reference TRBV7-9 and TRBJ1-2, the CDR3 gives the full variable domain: DTGVSQNPRHKITKRGQNVTFRCDPISEHNRLYWYRQTLGQGPEFLTYFQNEAQLEKSRLLSDRFSAERPKGSFSTLEIQRTEQGDSAMYLCASSLGTTGVGYTFGSGTRLTVV.